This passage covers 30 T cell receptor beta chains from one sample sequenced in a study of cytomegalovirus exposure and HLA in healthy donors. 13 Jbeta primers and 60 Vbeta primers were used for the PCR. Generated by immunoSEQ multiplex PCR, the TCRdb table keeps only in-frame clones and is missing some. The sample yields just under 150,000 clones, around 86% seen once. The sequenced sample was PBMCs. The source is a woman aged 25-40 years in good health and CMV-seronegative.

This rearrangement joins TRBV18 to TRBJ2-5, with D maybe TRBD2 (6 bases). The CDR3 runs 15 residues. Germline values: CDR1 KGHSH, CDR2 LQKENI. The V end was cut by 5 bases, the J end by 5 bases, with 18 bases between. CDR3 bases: TGTGCCAGCTCAACAGTGCGGGCCGGAGGGGAGACCCAGTACTTC. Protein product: CASSTVRAGGETQYF.

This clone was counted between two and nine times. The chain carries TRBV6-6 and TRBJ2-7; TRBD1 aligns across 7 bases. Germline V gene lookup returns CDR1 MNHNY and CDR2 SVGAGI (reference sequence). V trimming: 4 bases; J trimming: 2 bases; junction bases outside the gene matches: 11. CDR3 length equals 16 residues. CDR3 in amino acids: CASSSSRTGSTYEQYF. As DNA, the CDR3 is TGTGCCAGCAGTTCCAGTCGGACAGGCTCCACCTACGAGCAGTACTTC.

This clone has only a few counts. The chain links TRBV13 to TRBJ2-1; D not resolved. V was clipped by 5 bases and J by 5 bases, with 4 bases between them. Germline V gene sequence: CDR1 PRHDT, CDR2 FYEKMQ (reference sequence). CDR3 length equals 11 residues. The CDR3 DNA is TGTGCCAGCAGCCTAAACAATGAGCAGTTCTTC. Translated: CASSLNNEQFF.

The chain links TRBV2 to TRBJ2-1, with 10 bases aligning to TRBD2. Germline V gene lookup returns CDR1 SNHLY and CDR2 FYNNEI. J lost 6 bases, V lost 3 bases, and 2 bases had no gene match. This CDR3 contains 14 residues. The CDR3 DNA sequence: TGTGCCAGCAGTGACGGACTAGCGGTCAATGAGCAGTTCTTC. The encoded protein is CASSDGLAVNEQFF. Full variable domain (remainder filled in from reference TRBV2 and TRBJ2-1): EPEVTQTPSHQVTQMGQEVILRCVPISNHLYFYWYRQILGQKVEFLVSFYNNEISEKSEIFDDQFSVERPDGSNFTLKIRSTKLEDSAMYFCASSDGLAVNEQFFGPGTRLTVL.

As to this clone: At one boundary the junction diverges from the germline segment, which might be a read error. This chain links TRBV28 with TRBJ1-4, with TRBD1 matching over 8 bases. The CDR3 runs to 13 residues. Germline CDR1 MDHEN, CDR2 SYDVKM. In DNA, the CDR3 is TGTGCCAGCAGTTTGGGTGGGGGGACAGGTTCGTCATTT. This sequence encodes CASSLGGGTGSSF.

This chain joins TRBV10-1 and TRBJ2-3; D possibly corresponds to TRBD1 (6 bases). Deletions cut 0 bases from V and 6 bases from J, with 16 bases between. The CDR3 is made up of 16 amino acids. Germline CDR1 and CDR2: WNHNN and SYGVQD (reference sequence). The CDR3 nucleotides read TGCGCCAGCAGTGAGTCGACCCAGTTGGGGGCGGATACGCAGTATTTT. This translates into CASSESTQLGADTQYF.

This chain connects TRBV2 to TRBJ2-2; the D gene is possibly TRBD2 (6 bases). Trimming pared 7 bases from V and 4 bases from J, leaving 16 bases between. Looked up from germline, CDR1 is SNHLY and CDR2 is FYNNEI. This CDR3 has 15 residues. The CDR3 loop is CASTEIFGGTGELFF. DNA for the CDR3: TGTGCCAGCACCGAGATTTTCGGGGGCACCGGGGAGCTGTTTTTT.

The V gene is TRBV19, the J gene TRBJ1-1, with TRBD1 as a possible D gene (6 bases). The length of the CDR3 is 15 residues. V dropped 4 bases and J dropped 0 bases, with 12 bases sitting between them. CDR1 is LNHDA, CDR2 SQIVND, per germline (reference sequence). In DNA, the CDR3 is TGTGCCAGTAGTAGAGGGACATTTTTGAACACTGAAGCTTTCTTT. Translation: CASSRGTFLNTEAFF.

The CDR3 DNA follows: TGCGCCAGCAGACAGGGGACAGGGCAAGAGACCCAGTACTTC. This sequence encodes CASRQGTGQETQYF. This sequence joins TRBV5-1 and TRBJ2-5, with TRBD1 matching over 9 bases. After removal of 5 bases from V and 2 bases from J, the junction contained 4 bases not matched to a gene. The germline gives CDR1 SGHRS, CDR2 YFSETQ. The CDR3 length is 14 residues.

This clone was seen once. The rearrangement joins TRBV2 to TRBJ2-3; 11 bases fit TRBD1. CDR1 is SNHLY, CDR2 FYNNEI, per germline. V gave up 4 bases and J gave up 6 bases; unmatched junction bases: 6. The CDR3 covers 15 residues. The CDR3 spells CASSGGQGVTDTQYF. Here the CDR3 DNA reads TGTGCCAGCAGTGGGGGACAGGGGGTGACCGATACGCAGTATTTT.

The DNA for the CDR3 is TGTGCCAGCATTACAGGGAACTATGGCTACACCTTC. This encodes CASITGNYGYTF. V and J are TRBV2 and TRBJ1-2; D possibly corresponds to TRBD1 (6 bases). Between the trimmed V and J ends, which lost 7 bases and 2 bases, there was a span of 8 bases. This CDR3 is 12 amino acids long. Per germline, CDR1 SNHLY and CDR2 FYNNEI.

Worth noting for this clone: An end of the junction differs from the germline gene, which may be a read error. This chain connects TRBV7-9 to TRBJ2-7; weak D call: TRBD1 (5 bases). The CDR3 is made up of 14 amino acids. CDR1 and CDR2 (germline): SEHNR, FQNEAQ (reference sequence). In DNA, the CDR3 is TGTTCCAGCAGCTTAATCCCAGGGACCTACGAGCAGTACTTC. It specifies CSSSLIPGTYEQYF.

CDR3 in DNA: TGTGCCAGTAGTATACAGGCAGAAGAGACCCAGTACTTC. Translation gives CASSIQAEETQYF. The chain combines TRBV19 with TRBJ2-5, with D hard to call. Germline V gives CDR1 LNHDA, CDR2 SQIVND (reference sequence). The CDR3 is 13 residues long. With 2 bases removed from V and 3 bases from J, the gap between germline ends came to 7 bases.

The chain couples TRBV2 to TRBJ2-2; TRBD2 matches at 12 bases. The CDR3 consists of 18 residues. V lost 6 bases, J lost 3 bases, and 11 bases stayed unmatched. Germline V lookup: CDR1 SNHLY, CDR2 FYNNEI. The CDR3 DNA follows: TGTGCCAGCAGCGACCCTAGCGGGAGGGCCGGTGACACCGGGGAGCTGTTTTTT. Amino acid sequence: CASSDPSGRAGDTGELFF.

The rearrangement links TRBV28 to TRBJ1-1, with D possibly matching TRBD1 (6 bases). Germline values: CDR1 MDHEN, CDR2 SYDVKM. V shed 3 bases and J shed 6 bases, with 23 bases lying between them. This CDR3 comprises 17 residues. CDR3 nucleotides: TGTGCCAGCAGTTTTGGGGGCTCAGTTCCCCCCAGGGCTGAAGCTTTCTTT. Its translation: CASSFGGSVPPRAEAFF.

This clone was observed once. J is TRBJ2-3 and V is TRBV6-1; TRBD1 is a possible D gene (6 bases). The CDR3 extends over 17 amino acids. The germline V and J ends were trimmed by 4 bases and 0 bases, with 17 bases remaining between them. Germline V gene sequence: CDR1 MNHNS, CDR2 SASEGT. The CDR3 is CASSGMGAGGSTDTQYF. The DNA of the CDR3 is TGTGCCAGCAGTGGAATGGGGGCAGGCGGGAGCACAGATACGCAGTATTTT.

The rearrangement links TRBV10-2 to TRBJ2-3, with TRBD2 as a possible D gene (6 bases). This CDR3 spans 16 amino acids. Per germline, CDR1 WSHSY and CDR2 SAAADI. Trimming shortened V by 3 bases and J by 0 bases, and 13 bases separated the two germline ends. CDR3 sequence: CASSELRDPSTDTQYF. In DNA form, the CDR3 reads TGCGCCAGCAGTGAATTGCGGGACCCGAGCACAGATACGCAGTATTTT.

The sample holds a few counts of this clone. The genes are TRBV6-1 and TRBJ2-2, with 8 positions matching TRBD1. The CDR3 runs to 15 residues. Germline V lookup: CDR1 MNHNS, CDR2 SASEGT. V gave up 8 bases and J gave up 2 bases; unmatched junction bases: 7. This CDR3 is CASGEDRVNTGELFF. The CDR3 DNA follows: TGTGCCAGCGGGGAGGACAGGGTAAACACCGGGGAGCTGTTTTTT.

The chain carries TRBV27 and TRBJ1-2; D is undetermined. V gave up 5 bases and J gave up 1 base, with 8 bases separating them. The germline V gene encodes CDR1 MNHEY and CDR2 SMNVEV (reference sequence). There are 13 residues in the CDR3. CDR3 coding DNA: TGTGCCAGCAGTACACAGCTTAACTATGGCTACACCTTC. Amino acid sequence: CASSTQLNYGYTF.

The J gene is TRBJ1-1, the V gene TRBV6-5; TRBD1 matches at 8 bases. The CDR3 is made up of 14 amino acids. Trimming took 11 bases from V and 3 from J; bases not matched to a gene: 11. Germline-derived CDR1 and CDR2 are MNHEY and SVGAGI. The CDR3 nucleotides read TGTGCCTGCTTAGACAGGGGAGGGTACACTGAAGCTTTCTTT. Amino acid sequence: CACLDRGGYTEAFF.

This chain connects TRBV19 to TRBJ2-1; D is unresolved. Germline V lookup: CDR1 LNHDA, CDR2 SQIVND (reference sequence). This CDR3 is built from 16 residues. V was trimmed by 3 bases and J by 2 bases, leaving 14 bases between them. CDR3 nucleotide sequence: TGTGCCAGTAGTATCGCCCCGATAACAACCTACAATGAGCAGTTCTTC. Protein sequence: CASSIAPITTYNEQFF.

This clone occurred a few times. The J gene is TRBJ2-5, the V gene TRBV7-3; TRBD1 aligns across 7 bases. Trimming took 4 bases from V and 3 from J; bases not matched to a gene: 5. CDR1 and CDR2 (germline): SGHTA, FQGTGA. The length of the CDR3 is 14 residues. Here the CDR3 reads CASSSSGTEETQYF. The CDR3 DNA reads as TGTGCCAGCAGCTCCTCCGGGACAGAAGAGACCCAGTACTTC.

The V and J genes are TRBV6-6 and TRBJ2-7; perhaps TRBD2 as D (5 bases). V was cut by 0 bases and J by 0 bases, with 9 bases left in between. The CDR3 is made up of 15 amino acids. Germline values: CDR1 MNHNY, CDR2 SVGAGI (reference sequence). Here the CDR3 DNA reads TGTGCCAGCAGTTACTCGCGAGGGCACTCCTACGAGCAGTACTTC. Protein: CASSYSRGHSYEQYF.

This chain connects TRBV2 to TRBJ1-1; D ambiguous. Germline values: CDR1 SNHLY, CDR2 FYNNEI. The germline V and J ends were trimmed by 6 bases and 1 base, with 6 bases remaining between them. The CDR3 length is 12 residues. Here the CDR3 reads CASRASNTEAFF. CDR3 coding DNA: TGTGCCAGCAGGGCTTCGAACACTGAAGCTTTCTTT.

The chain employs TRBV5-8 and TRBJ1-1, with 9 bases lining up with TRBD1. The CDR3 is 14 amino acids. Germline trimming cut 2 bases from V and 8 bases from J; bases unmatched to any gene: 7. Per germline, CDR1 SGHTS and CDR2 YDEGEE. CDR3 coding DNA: TGTGCCAGCAGCTTCGTGACAGGGGGTTCCGAAGCTTTCTTT. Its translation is CASSFVTGGSEAFF.

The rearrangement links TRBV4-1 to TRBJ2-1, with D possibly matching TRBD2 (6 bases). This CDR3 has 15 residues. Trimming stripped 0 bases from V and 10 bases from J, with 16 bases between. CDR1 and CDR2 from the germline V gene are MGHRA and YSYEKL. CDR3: CASSQDPLSGVEQFF. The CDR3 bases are TGCGCCAGCAGCCAAGATCCCCTTAGCGGTGTAGAGCAGTTCTTC.

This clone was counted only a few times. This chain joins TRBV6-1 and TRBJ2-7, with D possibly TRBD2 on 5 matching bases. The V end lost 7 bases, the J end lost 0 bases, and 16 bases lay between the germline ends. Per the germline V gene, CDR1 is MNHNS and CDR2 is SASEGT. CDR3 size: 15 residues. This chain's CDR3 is CASIEPGSSSYEQYF. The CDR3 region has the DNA TGTGCCAGCATCGAACCGGGGTCAAGCTCCTACGAGCAGTACTTC.

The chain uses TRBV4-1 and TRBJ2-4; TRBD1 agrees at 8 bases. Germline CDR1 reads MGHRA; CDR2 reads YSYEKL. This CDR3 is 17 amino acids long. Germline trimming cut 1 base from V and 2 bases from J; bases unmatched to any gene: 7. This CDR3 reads CASSQVRQGMSKNIQYF. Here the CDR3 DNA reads TGCGCCAGCAGCCAAGTCAGACAGGGGATGTCCAAAAACATTCAGTACTTC.

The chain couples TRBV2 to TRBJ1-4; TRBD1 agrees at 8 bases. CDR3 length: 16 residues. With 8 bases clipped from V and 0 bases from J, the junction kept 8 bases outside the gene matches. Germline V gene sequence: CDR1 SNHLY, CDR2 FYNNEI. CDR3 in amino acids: CASRGTGLATNEKLFF. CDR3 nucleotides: TGTGCCAGCCGGGGGACAGGACTTGCAACTAATGAAAAACTGTTTTTT.

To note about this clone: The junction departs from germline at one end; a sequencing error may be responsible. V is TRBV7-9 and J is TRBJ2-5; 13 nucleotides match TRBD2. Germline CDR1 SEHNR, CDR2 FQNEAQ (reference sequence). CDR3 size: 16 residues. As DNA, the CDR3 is TGTTCCAGCAGCACCCTGAGGACTAGCGGGAGTGAGACCCAGTACTTC. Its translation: CSSSTLRTSGSETQYF.